These 8 T cell receptor beta chains share one sample of origin, sequenced in a study of blood T cell repertoires in COVID-19. Only in-frame clones appear in the TCRdb table, and some are missing; sequencing was by immunoSEQ multiplex PCR. Here the sample spans roughly 430,000 clones, roughly 90% being singletons. The sequenced material came from PBMCs or T cells enriched from blood (not recorded which). The receptors were gathered from a woman in her forties with acute COVID-19.

The V gene is TRBV2, the J gene TRBJ2-2, with TRBD2 as a possible D gene (7 bases). Germline CDR1 and CDR2: SNHLY and FYNNEI. V was shortened by 7 bases and J by 8 bases, with 17 bases between the two germline ends. This CDR3 contains 14 residues. DNA for the CDR3: TGTGCCAGCATGGAATACAGGGAGGGTGGGGAGCTGTTTTTT. As protein: CASMEYREGGELFF.

This clone has only one observation. In DNA, the CDR3 is TGTGCCAGCAGTGACTCGATTTCTCAGTGGAAACAGGGTGGAGGTTGGACTGAAGCTTTCTTT. It translates to CASSDSISQWKQGGGWTEAFF. The chain couples TRBV6-4 to TRBJ1-1; the D gene is possibly TRBD1 (6 bases). Between the trimmed V and J ends, which lost 0 bases and 5 bases, there was a span of 31 bases. The CDR3 contains 21 residues. Germline CDR1 and CDR2: MRHNA and SNTAGT.

This clone turned up a few times. The identical CDR3 is also encoded by other nucleotide sequences in the sample. This rearrangement joins TRBV4-1 to TRBJ2-5, with D unresolved. The CDR3 has 14 residues. With 1 base removed from V and 2 bases from J, the gap between germline ends came to 8 bases. Germline CDR1 is MGHRA and CDR2 is YSYEKL. CDR3 nucleotide sequence: TGCGCCAGCAGCCAAGGAGGAAATCAAGAGACCCAGTACTTC. Translated: CASSQGGNQETQYF.

The gene calls are TRBV7-8 and TRBJ2-2, with 9 bases aligning to TRBD1. Germline trimming cut 5 bases from V and 2 bases from J; bases unmatched to any gene: 3. The CDR3 spans 15 residues. Per germline, CDR1 SGHVS and CDR2 FQNEAQ. The CDR3 sequence is CASSRQGGNTGELFF. The CDR3 nucleotides read TGTGCCAGCAGCAGACAGGGGGGAAACACCGGGGAGCTGTTTTTT.

This clone was found a few times. The chain joins TRBV5-4 to TRBJ2-5, with D tentatively TRBD2 (7 bases). Germline lookup yields CDR1 SGHNT and CDR2 YYREEE (reference sequence). Trimming stripped 5 bases from V and 1 base from J, with 15 bases between. The CDR3 loop spans 15 amino acids. The CDR3 loop is CASSLGGRVQETQYF. The CDR3 nucleotides read TGTGCCAGCAGTCTAGGGGGGAGGGTCCAAGAGACCCAGTACTTC.

This clone was counted once. This chain links TRBV5-1 with TRBJ2-1; D possibly corresponds to TRBD1 (5 bases). From germline, CDR1 is SGHRS and CDR2 YFSETQ. Trimming removed 5 bases from V and 9 bases from J, with 21 bases in between. The CDR3 has 15 residues. The CDR3 reads CASRGEEAGQGEQFF. CDR3 nucleotides: TGCGCCAGCAGGGGCGAAGAGGCAGGGCAAGGTGAGCAGTTCTTC.

The rearrangement joins TRBV2 to TRBJ1-5, with 7 nucleotides matching TRBD1. The V gene end was trimmed by 5 bases and the J gene end by 2 bases; junction bases not matched to a gene: 6. Germline V gene lookup returns CDR1 SNHLY and CDR2 FYNNEI. The CDR3 runs to 15 residues. CDR3 in DNA: TGTGCCAGCAGTCGGGACAGTGGAGGCAATCAGCCCCAGCATTTT. Translating it yields CASSRDSGGNQPQHF. Based on the CDR3 plus reference TRBV2 and TRBJ1-5, the full variable domain is EPEVTQTPSHQVTQMGQEVILRCVPISNHLYFYWYRQILGQKVEFLVSFYNNEISEKSEIFDDQFSVERPDGSNFTLKIRSTKLEDSAMYFCASSRDSGGNQPQHFGDGTRLSIL.

J is TRBJ1-2 and V is TRBV19; TRBD1 aligns across 7 bases. CDR1 LNHDA and CDR2 SQIVND come from the germline V gene (reference sequence). Germline trimming cut 9 bases from V and 1 base from J; bases unmatched to any gene: 8. The CDR3 has 14 residues. Written as DNA, the CDR3 is TGTGCCAGCACCTATGGACAGGATAACTATGGCTACACCTTC. Translating it yields CASTYGQDNYGYTF.